Listed below are T cell receptor beta chains from one sample, sequenced in a study of blood T cell repertoires in COVID-19. Profiling relied on immunoSEQ multiplex PCR, and the TCRdb table lists in-frame clones only, not all of them. Altogether about 180,000 clones are present, approximately 85% being singletons, with the ten largest covering 6.2%. The sample comprised PBMCs or T cells enriched from blood (not recorded which). These receptors all stem from a man aged 40-55 years who had recovered from COVID-19. Both conserved end residues are part of each CDR3. Each record gives: clone size, CDR3 length, J gene, V gene, CDR3 protein. Clone size is not always given. Where it is, it says once, few, many or a class for expanded clones.

- 15 TRBJ1-2 TRBV5-1 CASSLTSGSRYGYTF
once 14 TRBJ2-7 TRBV30 CAWRPDRRSYEQYF
- 16 TRBJ2-5 TRBV3-1/TRBV3-2 CASSQEGTTIQETQYF
- 15 TRBJ1-6 TRBV2 CASIYDQGAGSPLHF
- 12 TRBJ1-2 TRBV2 CASRSLRYGYTF
few 11 TRBJ1-6 TRBV12-5 CASGLDSPLHF
- 14 TRBJ1-5 TRBV6-5 CASSLGQGHQPQHF
- 14 TRBJ1-6 TRBV6-5 CASSFRGQVSPLHF
many 15 TRBJ2-7 TRBV5-4 CASSSGTGLSYEQYF
- 13 TRBJ2-7 TRBV15 CATKDRLAYEQYF
few 15 TRBJ2-1 TRBV10-2 CASSEPGQRNNEQFF
- 14 TRBJ2-3 TRBV5-1 CASSVAGYADTQYF
once 13 TRBJ2-7 TRBV28 CASRPGQSYEQYF
- 15 TRBJ2-7 TRBV15 CATSPTGGSSYEQYF
once 12 TRBJ1-1 TRBV11-2 CASSLRVTEAFF
- 14 TRBJ1-1 TRBV19 CASSMGGWETEAFF
- 16 TRBJ2-7 TRBV7-8 CASSLGFGQSSYEQYF
- 15 TRBJ1-2 TRBV5-6 CASSLAGRVNYGYTF
once 14 TRBJ2-5 TRBV29-1 CSVDLEARWGAQYF
few 13 TRBJ2-7 TRBV25-1 CASSDTSSYEQYF
- 18 TRBJ1-2 TRBV28 CASSPNGVKSFNLDGYTF